One T cell receptor (beta chain) is described in this entry. This record belongs to a study of tumor T cells in aggressive B-cell lymphoma. V was pared by 3 bases and J by 13 bases, with 13 bases between. Germline V gene data show CDR1 as DFQATT and CDR2 as SNEGSKA (reference sequence). The CDR3 contains 11 residues. Using immunoSEQ multiplex PCR, the repertoire was profiled, and TCRdb retains in-frame clones only, with some absent. The data show several thousand clones, roughly 84% seen once. This rearrangement joins TRBV20-1 to TRBJ1-5; D is unresolved. The origin of this receptor is an adult with diffuse large B cell lymphoma. Sequencing was done on a sample of tumor tissue. CDR3: CSARTSQVQHF. The CDR3, as DNA: TGCAGTGCTAGGACATCCCAGGTTCAGCATTTT.